Detailed here is one T cell receptor (beta chain). This entry is derived from a study of blood T cell repertoires in COVID-19. Whole-study context: Samples of COVID-19 (acute and convalescent) were obtained from the United States, Italy and Spain. Sources were T cells, B-cell-depleted T cells, or PBMCs; the material itself was cDNA or gDNA.

Authors' methods: It was from reference gene primer amplification that nucleated cell counts were estimated. The table came from immunoSEQ multiplex PCR; TCRdb's copy has only in-frame clones and leaves some out. V, J and clone size were drawn from that table, and D and trimming were deduced from the DNA. The sample has some 300,000 clones; nearly 90% are singletons. The ends were cut back, 5 bases at V and 2 bases at J, with 9 bases in the middle. CDR1 and CDR2 (germline): MNHEY, SVGEGT. The CDR3 is 13 residues long. The Seattle patients joined while their infection was active and were tracked longitudinally afterward.

V and J are TRBV6-2 or TRBV6-3 and TRBJ2-5, with D maybe TRBD1 (6 bases). Sample: peripheral blood. The sequence was collected from a woman in her thirties or forties with COVID-19, enrolled during active disease. CDR3 coding DNA: TGTGCCAGCAGTGACCAGGGGCAAGAGACCCAGTACTTC. This encodes CASSDQGQETQYF.